This T cell receptor beta chain was identified during a study of T cell clonality in common variable immunodeficiency. Comment on this clone: Its antigen is undetermined. The read halts 3 residues ahead of the CDR3 end, with the missing end drawn from the germline J gene.

Patients had low serum IgG, IgA and/or IgM and specific antibody deficiency. Most patients and controls had Caucasian heritage. Sequencing input was equivalent genomic DNA from CVID and controls. This table comes from immunoSEQ multiplex PCR, and its TCRdb copy is limited to in-frame clones, with some not included. The repertoire consists of 16,000 or so clones, none detected only once. Study-wide findings and caveats: What drives increased CVID clonality needs T cell subpopulation sequencing. Reportedly, TCR beta sequences from common variable immunodeficiency showed fewer deletions and N-nucleotide insertions.

V was shortened by 3 bases and J by 2 bases, with 7 bases between the two germline ends. The CDR3 loop spans 13 amino acids. The V gene's germline CDR1 is SGHVS and CDR2 FQNEAQ. This rearrangement joins TRBV7-8 to TRBJ1-1; D is uncertain. The material sequenced was peripheral blood mononuclear cells. The TCR was taken from a human donor with common variable immunodeficiency. The chain's CDR3 is CASSLGINTEAFF. The DNA read from the CDR3 is TGTGCCAGCAGCTTGGGCATCAACACTGAA.